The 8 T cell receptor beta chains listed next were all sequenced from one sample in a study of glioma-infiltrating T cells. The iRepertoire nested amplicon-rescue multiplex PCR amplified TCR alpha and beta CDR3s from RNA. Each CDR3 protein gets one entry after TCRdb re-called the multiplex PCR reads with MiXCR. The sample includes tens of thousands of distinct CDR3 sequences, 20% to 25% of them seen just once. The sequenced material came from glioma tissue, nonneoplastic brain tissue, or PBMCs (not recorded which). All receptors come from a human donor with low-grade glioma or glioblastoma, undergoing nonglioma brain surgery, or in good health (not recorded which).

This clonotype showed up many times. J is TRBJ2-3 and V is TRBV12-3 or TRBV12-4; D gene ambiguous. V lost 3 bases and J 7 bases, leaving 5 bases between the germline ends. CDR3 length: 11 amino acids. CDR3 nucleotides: TGTGCCAGCAGTTTGCGATATACGCAGTATTTT. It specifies CASSLRYTQYF.

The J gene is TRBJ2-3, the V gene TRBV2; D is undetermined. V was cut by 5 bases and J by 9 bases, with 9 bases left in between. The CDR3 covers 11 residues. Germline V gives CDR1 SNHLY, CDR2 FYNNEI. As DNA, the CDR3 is TGTGCCAGCAGTTCACAGAGCACGCAGTATTTT. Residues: CASSSQSTQYF. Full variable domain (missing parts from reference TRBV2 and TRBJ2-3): EPEVTQTPSHQVTQMGQEVILRCVPISNHLYFYWYRQILGQKVEFLVSFYNNEISEKSEIFDDQFSVERPDGSNFTLKIRSTKLEDSAMYFCASSSQSTQYFGPGTRLTVL.

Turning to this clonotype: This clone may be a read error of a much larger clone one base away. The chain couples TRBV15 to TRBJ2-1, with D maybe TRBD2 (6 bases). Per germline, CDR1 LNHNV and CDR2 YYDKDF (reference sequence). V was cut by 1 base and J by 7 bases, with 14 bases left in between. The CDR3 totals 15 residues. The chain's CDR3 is CATSRGSVGRNEQFF. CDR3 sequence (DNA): TGTGCCACCAGCAGAGGTAGCGTGGGGAGGAATGAGCAGTTCTTC.

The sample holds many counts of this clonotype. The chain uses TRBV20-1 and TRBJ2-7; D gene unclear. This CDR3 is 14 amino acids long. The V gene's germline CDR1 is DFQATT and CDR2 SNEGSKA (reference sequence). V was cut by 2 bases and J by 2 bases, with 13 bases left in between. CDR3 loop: CSARLGEHPYEQYF. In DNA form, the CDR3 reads TGCAGTGCTAGATTAGGAGAACATCCCTACGAGCAGTACTTC.

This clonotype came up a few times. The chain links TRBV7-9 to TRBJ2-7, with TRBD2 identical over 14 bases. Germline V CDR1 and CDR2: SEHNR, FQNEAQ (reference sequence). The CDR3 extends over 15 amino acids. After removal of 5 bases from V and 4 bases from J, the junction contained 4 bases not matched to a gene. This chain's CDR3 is CASSPRTSGGYEQYF. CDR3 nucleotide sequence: TGTGCCAGCAGCCCCCGGACTAGCGGGGGGTACGAGCAGTACTTC.

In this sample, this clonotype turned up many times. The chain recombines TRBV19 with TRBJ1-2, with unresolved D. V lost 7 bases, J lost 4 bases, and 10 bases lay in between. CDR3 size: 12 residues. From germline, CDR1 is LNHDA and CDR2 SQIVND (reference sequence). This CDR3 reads CASTPRGYGYTF. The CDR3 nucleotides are TGTGCCAGTACGCCACGGGGCTATGGCTACACCTTC.

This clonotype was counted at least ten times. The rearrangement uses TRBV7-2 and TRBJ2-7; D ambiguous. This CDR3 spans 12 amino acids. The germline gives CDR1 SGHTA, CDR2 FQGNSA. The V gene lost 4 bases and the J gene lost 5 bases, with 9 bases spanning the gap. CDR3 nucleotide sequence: TGTGCCAGCAGCTCACATCGCGACGAGCAGTACTTC. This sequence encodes CASSSHRDEQYF.

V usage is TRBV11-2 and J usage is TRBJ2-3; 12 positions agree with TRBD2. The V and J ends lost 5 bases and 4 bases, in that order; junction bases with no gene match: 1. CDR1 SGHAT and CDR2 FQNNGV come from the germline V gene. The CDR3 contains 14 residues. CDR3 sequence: CASSRTSGADTQYF. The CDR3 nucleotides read TGTGCCAGCAGCCGGACTAGCGGGGCAGATACGCAGTATTTT.